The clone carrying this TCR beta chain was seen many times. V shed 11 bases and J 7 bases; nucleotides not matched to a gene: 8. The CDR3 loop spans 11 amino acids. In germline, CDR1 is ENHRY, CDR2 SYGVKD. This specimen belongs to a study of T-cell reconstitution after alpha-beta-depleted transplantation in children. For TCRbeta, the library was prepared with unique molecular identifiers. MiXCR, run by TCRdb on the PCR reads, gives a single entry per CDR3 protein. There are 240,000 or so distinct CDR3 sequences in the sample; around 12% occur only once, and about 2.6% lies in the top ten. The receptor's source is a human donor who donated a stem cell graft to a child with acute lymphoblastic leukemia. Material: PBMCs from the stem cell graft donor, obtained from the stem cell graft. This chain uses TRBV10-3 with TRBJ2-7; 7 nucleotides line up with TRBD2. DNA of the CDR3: TGTGCCGCGAGGGAGGGCCATGAGCAGTACTTC. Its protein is CAAREGHEQYF.